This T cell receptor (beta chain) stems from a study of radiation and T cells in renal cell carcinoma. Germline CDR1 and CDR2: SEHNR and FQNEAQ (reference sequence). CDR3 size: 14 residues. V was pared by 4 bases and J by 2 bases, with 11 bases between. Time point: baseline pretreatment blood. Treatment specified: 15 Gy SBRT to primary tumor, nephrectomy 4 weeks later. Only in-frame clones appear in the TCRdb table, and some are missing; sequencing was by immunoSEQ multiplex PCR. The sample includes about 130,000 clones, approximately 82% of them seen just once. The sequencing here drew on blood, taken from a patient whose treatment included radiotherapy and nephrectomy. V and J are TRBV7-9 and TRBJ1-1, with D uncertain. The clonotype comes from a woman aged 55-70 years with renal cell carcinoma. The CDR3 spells CASSSGLSNTEAFF. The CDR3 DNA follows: TGTGCCAGCAGCTCGGGCCTCTCTAACACTGAAGCTTTCTTT. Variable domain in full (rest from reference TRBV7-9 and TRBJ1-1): DTGVSQNPRHKITKRGQNVTFRCDPISEHNRLYWYRQTLGQGPEFLTYFQNEAQLEKSRLLSDRFSAERPKGSFSTLEIQRTEQGDSAMYLCASSSGLSNTEAFFGQGTRLTVV.